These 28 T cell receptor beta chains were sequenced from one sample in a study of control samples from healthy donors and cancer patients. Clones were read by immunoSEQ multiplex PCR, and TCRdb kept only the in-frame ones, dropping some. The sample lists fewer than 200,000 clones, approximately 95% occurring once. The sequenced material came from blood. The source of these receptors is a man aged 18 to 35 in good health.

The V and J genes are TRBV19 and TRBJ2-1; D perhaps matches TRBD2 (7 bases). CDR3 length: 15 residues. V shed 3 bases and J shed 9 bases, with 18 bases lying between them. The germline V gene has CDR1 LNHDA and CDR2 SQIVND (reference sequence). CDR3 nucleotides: TGTGCCAGTAGTATCCCCCCTCGGGGAGGGGGTGAGCAGTTCTTC. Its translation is CASSIPPRGGGEQFF.

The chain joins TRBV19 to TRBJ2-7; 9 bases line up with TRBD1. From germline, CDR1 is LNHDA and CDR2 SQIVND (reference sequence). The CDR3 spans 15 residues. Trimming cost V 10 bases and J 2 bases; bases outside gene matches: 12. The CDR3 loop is CATASGQGSTYEQYF. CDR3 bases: TGTGCCACCGCCAGCGGACAGGGGTCGACCTACGAGCAGTACTTC.

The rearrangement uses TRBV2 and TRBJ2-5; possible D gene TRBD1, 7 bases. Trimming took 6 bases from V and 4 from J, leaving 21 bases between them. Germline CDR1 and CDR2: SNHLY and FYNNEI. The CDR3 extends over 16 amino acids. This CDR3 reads CASRSGGIRRRETQYF. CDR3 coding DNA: TGTGCCAGCAGGTCAGGGGGGATCCGGAGGAGAGAGACCCAGTACTTC.

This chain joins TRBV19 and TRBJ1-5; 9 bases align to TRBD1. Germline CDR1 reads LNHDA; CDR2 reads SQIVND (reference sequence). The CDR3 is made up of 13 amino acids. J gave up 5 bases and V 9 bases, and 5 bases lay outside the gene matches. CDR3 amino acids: CASHGQGYQPQHF. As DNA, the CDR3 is TGTGCCAGCCATGGACAGGGGTATCAGCCCCAGCATTTT.

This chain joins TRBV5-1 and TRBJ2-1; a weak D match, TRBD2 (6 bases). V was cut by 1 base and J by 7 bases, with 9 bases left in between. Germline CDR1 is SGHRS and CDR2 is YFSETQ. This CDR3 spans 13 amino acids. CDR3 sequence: CASSLLGTNEQFF. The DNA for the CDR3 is TGCGCCAGCAGCTTGCTGGGGACTAATGAGCAGTTCTTC.

This CDR3 is CASSELRGIFYGYTF. CDR3 bases: TGTGCCAGCAGTGAACTCAGGGGGATCTTCTATGGCTACACCTTC. The V call is TRBV6-1, the J call TRBJ1-2; TRBD1 aligns across 7 bases. The length of the CDR3 is 15 residues. Trimming cost V 2 bases and J 4 bases; bases outside gene matches: 7. Germline V gene sequence: CDR1 MNHNS, CDR2 SASEGT.

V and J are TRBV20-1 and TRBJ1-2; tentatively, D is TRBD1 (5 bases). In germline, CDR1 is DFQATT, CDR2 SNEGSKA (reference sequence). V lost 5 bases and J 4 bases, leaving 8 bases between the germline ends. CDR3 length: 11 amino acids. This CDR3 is CSAEGPYGYTF. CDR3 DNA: TGCAGTGCTGAGGGGCCCTATGGCTACACCTTC.

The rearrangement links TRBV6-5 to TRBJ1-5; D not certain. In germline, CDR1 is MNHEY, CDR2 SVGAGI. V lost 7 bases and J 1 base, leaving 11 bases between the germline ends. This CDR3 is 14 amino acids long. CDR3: CASTQIRSNQPQHF. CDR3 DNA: TGTGCCAGCACTCAGATTAGGAGCAATCAGCCCCAGCATTTT.

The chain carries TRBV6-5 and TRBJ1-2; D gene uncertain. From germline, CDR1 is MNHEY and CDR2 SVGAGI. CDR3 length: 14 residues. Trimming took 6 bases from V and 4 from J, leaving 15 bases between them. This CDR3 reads CASRTRTASYGYTF. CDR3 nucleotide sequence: TGTGCCAGCAGGACTCGGACGGCCTCCTATGGCTACACCTTC.

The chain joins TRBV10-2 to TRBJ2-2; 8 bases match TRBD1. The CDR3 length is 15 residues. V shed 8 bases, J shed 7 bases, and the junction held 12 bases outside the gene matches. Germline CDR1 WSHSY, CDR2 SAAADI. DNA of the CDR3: TGCGCCAGCGGAGGGACAGGTCAAGTCAGCGGGGAGCTGTTTTTT. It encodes CASGGTGQVSGELFF.

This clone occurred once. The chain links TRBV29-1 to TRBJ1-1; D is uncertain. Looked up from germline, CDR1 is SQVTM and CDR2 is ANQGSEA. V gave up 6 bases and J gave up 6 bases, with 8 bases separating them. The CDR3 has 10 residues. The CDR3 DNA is TGCAGCGTCCCCGGCGCTGAAGCTTTCTTT. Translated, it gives CSVPGAEAFF.

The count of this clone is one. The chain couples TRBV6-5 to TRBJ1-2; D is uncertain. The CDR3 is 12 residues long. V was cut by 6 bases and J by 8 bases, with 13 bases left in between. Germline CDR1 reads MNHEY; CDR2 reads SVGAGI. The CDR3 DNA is TGTGCCAGCAGGAGTGGAGGTTACGGCTACACCTTC. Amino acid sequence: CASRSGGYGYTF.

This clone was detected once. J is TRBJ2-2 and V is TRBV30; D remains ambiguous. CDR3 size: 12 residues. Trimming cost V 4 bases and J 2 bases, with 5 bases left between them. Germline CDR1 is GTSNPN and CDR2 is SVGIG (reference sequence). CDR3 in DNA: TGTGCCTGGAAGATAAACACCGGGGAGCTGTTTTTT. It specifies CAWKINTGELFF.

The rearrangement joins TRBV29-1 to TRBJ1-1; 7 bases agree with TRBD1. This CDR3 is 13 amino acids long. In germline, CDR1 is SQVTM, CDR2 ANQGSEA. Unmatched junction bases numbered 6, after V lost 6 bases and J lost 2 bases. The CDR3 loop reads CSVAGTANTEAFF. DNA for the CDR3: TGCAGCGTCGCCGGGACAGCCAACACTGAAGCTTTCTTT.

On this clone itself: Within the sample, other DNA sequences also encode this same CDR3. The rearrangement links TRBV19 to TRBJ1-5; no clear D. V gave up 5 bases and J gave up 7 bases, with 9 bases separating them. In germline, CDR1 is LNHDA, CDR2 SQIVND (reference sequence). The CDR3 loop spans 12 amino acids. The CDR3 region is CASSGTGQPQHF. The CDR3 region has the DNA TGTGCCAGTAGTGGAACGGGACAGCCCCAGCATTTT. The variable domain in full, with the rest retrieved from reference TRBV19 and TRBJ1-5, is DGGITQSPKYLFRKEGQNVTLSCEQNLNHDAMYWYRQDPGQGLRLIYYSQIVNDFQKGDIAEGYSVSREKKESFPLTVTSAQKNPTAFYLCASSGTGQPQHFGDGTRLSIL.

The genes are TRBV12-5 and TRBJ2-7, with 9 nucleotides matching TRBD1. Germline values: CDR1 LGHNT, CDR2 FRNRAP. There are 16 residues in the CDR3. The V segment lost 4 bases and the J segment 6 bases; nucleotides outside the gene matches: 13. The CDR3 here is CASGSSPGQGIFEQYF. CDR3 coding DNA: TGTGCTAGTGGTTCATCCCCGGGACAGGGCATTTTCGAGCAGTACTTC.

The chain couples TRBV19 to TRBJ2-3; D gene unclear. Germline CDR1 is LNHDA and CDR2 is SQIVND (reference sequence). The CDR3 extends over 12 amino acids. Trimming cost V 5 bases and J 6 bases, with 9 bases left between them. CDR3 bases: TGTGCCAGTAGTCCCCGGCCTGATACGCAGTATTTT. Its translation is CASSPRPDTQYF.

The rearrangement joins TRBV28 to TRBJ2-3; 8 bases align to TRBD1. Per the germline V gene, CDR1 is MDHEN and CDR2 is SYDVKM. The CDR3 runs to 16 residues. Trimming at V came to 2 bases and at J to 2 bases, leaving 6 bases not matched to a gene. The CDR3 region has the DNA TGTGCCAGCAGTTTAGCCGGGACAGGAAACACAGATACGCAGTATTTT. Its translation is CASSLAGTGNTDTQYF.

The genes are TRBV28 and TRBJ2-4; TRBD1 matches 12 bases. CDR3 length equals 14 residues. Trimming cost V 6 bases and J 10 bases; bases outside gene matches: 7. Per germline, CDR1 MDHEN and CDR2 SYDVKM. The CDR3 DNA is TGTGCCAGCAGCTACCGGGACAGGGGGCTAATTCAGTACTTC. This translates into CASSYRDRGLIQYF.

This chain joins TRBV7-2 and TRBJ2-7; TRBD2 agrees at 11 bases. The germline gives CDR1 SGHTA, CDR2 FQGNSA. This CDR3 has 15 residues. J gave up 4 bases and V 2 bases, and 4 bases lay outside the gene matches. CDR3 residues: CASSLIAGGPYEQYF. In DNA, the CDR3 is TGTGCCAGCAGCTTAATAGCGGGGGGGCCTTACGAGCAGTACTTC.

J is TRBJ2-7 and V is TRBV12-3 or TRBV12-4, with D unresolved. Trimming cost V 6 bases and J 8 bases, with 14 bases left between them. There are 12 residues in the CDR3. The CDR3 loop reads CASRLNGLQQYF. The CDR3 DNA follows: TGTGCCAGCAGATTAAATGGTCTTCAGCAGTACTTC.

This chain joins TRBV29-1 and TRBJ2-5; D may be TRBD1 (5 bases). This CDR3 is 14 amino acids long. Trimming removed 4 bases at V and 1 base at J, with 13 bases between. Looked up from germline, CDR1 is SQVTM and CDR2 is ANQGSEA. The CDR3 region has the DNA TGCAGCGTTGGGCAGGGCAAGACCCAAGAGACCCAGTACTTC. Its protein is CSVGQGKTQETQYF.

For the CDR3, the DNA is TGTGCCAGCAGCCAAATGGCAGGGGACACTGAAGCTTTCTTT. It codes for CASSQMAGDTEAFF. The chain couples TRBV3-1 (or the pseudogene TRBV3-2) to TRBJ1-1; possibly TRBD1 for D (6 bases). Germline V gene sequence: CDR1 LGHDT, CDR2 YNNKEL (reference sequence). The V gene lost 2 bases and the J gene lost 3 bases, with 10 bases spanning the gap. The CDR3 is made up of 14 amino acids.

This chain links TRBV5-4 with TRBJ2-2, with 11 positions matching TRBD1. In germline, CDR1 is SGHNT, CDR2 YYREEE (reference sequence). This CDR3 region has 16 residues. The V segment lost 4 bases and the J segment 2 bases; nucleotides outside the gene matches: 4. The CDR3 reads CASSKGQGVNTGELFF. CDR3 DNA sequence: TGTGCCAGCAGCAAGGGACAGGGGGTTAACACCGGGGAGCTGTTTTTT.

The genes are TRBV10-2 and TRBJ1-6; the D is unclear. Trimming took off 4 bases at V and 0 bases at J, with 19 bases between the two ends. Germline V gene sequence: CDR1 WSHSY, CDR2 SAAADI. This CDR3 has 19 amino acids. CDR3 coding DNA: TGCGCCAGCAGTGGGTCTTCCCTTACTCACAGCTCCTATAATTCACCCCTCCACTTT. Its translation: CASSGSSLTHSSYNSPLHF.

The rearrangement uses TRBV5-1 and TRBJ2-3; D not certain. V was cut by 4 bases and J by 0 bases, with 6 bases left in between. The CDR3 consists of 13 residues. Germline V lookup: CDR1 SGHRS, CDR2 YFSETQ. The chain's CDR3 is CASSQISTDTQYF. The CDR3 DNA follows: TGCGCCAGCAGCCAAATTAGCACAGATACGCAGTATTTT.

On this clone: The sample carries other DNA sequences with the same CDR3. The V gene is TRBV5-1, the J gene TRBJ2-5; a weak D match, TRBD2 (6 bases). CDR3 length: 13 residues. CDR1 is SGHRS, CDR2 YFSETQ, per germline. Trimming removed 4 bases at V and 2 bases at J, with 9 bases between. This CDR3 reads CASSAGGQETQYF. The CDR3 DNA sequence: TGCGCCAGCAGCGCTGGGGGGCAAGAGACCCAGTACTTC.

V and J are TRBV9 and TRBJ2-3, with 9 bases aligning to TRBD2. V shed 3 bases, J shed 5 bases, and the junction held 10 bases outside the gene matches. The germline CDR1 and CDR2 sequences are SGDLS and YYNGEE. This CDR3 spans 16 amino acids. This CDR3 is CASSETAGGRGDTQYF. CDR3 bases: TGTGCCAGCAGCGAGACTGCGGGGGGGCGGGGAGATACGCAGTATTTT.